This T cell receptor beta chain derives from a study of blood T cell repertoires in COVID-19. Per the germline V gene, CDR1 is GTSNPN and CDR2 is SVGIG (reference sequence). This CDR3 contains 11 residues. Trimming removed 1 base from V and 11 bases from J; junction bases left unmatched: 4. Clones were read by immunoSEQ multiplex PCR, and TCRdb kept only the in-frame ones, dropping some. Here the sample spans approximately 200,000 clones, 87% being singletons. The J gene is TRBJ1-1, the V gene TRBV30; 7 bases map to TRBD1. The clonotype was recovered from a man aged 25 to 45 who had recovered from COVID-19. The sequenced material came from PBMCs or T cells enriched from blood (not recorded which). CDR3 in DNA: TGTGCCTGGAGTGAAACAGGGGAGGCTTTCTTT. Its protein product is CAWSETGEAFF. Supplemented by reference TRBV30 and TRBJ1-1, the full variable domain reads SQTIHQWPATLVQPVGSPLSLECTVEGTSNPNLYWYRQAAGRGLQLLFYSVGIGQISSEVPQNLSASRPQDRQFILSSKKLLLSDSGFYLCAWSETGEAFFGQGTRLTVV.